The clone carrying this T cell receptor (beta chain) has at least ten counts. No antigen is known for it. The PBMCs had their origin in about 9.7 ml of fresh peripheral blood. RNA transcripts were the template for amplifying TCR beta CDR3 regions. The primer set for the first-round RT-PCR of the TCR CDR3 was HTBI. TCRdb ran MiXCR on the multiplex PCR reads and lists one entry per CDR3 protein. The sample yields a few hundred thousand distinct CDR3 sequences, about 16% seen once. This specimen comes from a study of T cells in Graves' hyperthyroidism and ophthalmopathy. On the study more broadly: Any treatment followed the collection of peripheral blood at initial diagnosis.

Study-level results: Appearing also in blood were most of the thyroid clonotypes expanded above 0.001. Stable hyperthyroidism was separated from ophthalmopathy by a model based on 13 V-J features.

The CDR3 length is 16 residues. The junction had 7 bases not matched to a gene; V was cut back by 4 bases and J by 2 bases. The germline gives CDR1 SNHLY, CDR2 FYNNEI. The TCR sequence derives from a woman aged 25-40 years with Graves' hyperthyroidism. Material: blood. This sequence joins TRBV2 and TRBJ2-3, with 9 positions matching TRBD2. The CDR3 sequence: CASSVLLAGYTDTQYF. CDR3 nucleotide sequence: TGTGCCAGCAGTGTCCTCCTAGCGGGATACACAGATACGCAGTATTTT. The entire variable domain, with the rest obtained from reference TRBV2 and TRBJ2-3, is as follows: EPEVTQTPSHQVTQMGQEVILRCVPISNHLYFYWYRQILGQKVEFLVSFYNNEISEKSEIFDDQFSVERPDGSNFTLKIRSTKLEDSAMYFCASSVLLAGYTDTQYFGPGTRLTVL.